Each of the 17 T cell receptor beta chains below was sequenced from the same sample in a study of CD8 T cells in Susac syndrome. The RNA, about 0.5 to 1 ug, was put through reverse transcription using random hexamers. TCRdb passed the immunoSEQ multiplex PCR reads through MiXCR, listing each CDR3 protein once. Of roughly 200,000 distinct CDR3 sequences in the sample, around 95% were seen once. Sequenced sample: CD4+ T cells from PBMCs. The receptors here all came from a human donor with multiple sclerosis.

Here the CDR3 reads CASSWTTDAEKLFF. The CDR3 DNA is TGCGCCAGCAGCTGGACAACGGACGCTGAAAAACTGTTTTTT. The genes are TRBV5-1 and TRBJ1-4; possibly TRBD1 for D (5 bases). This CDR3 contains 14 residues. V lost 3 bases to trimming and J lost 7 bases, with 13 bases between them. From germline, CDR1 is SGHRS and CDR2 YFSETQ. The full variable domain, rest sourced from reference TRBV5-1 and TRBJ1-4, is KAGVTQTPRYLIKTRGQQVTLSCSPISGHRSVSWYQQTPGQGLQFLFEYFSETQRNKGNFPGRFSGRQFSNSRSEMNVSTLELGDSALYLCASSWTTDAEKLFFGSGTQLSVL.

The chain uses TRBV5-4 and TRBJ2-1; 9 nucleotides match TRBD1. CDR1 SGHNT and CDR2 YYREEE come from the germline V gene (reference sequence). This CDR3 contains 16 residues. V was clipped by 5 bases and J by 7 bases; unmatched bases: 13. This chain's CDR3 is CASSKSLQGAQNEQFF. Here the CDR3 DNA reads TGTGCCAGCAGTAAATCACTACAGGGGGCGCAGAATGAGCAGTTCTTC.

This clonotype was recorded once. The V call is TRBV7-2, the J call TRBJ1-5; tentatively, D is TRBD1 (5 bases). V lost 8 bases and J lost 4, with 12 bases in between. Per germline, CDR1 SGHTA and CDR2 FQGNSA. CDR3 length: 13 residues. The CDR3 region is CASGGTPNQPQHF. In DNA, the CDR3 is TGTGCCAGCGGAGGGACTCCAAATCAGCCCCAGCATTTT. The variable domain in full, with the rest retrieved from reference TRBV7-2 and TRBJ1-5, is GAGVSQSPSNKVTEKGKDVELRCDPISGHTALYWYRQSLGQGLEFLIYFQGNSAPDKSGLPSDRFSAERTGGSVSTLTIQRTQQEDSAVYLCASGGTPNQPQHFGDGTRLSIL.

The chain employs TRBV14 and TRBJ2-3; D assignment may be TRBD1 or TRBD2 (6 bases each). V was clipped by 1 base and J by 8 bases, with 13 bases between them. The CDR3 has 14 residues. CDR1 SGHDN and CDR2 FVKESK come from the germline V gene. DNA of the CDR3: TGTGCCAGCAGCCAAGTTGGAGGGGGTAGTACGCAGTATTTT. This codes for CASSQVGGGSTQYF.

The chain recombines TRBV21-1 with TRBJ2-7; TRBD1, the table's D call, lacks a check against the DNA. TRBV21-1 is a documented pseudogene. The CDR3 sequence is 16 residues long. The CDR3 reads CASSKGPGTGNYEQYV. In nucleotides, the CDR3 is TGTGCCAGCAGCAAGGGTCCCGGGACAGGGAACTACGAGCAGTACGTC.

This clonotype occurred once. This chain uses TRBV19 with TRBJ1-5; D not certain. Germline CDR1 and CDR2: LNHDA and SQIVND (reference sequence). This CDR3 spans 14 amino acids. V gave up 5 bases and J gave up 2 bases, with 10 bases separating them. The CDR3 DNA is TGTGCCAGTAGTTTTCTGACGGGCAATCAGCCCCAGCATTTT. This translates into CASSFLTGNQPQHF.

The gene calls are TRBV14 and TRBJ1-1; TRBD1 is a possible D gene (5 bases). Germline loops: CDR1 SGHDN, CDR2 FVKESK. Trimming removed 5 bases at V and 8 bases at J, with 15 bases between. The CDR3 consists of 13 residues. The CDR3 is CASSSGTAREAFF. CDR3 DNA sequence: TGTGCCAGCAGCTCCGGGACCGCAAGAGAAGCTTTCTTT.

The chain has TRBV29-1 and TRBJ1-2; D gene unclear. Looked up from germline, CDR1 is SQVTM and CDR2 is ANQGSEA. Deletions cut 7 bases from V and 8 bases from J, with 14 bases between. The CDR3 length is 11 residues. CDR3: CSASYVRGYTF. The CDR3 DNA reads as TGCAGCGCCTCATATGTGAGAGGCTACACCTTC.

The chain joins TRBV20-1 to TRBJ2-5, with TRBD2 matching 9 bases. CDR1 and CDR2 (germline): DFQATT, SNEGSKA (reference sequence). There are 16 residues in the CDR3. J lost 5 bases, V lost 0 bases, and 10 bases had no gene match. DNA for the CDR3: TGCAGTGCTAGAGATCTGGAGCGGGGGGCCGTGGAGACCCAGTACTTC. Translation: CSARDLERGAVETQYF.

The chain combines TRBV29-1 with TRBJ2-7; D gene unclear. The germline CDR1 and CDR2 sequences are SQVTM and ANQGSEA. CDR3 size: 12 residues. The V gene lost 7 bases and the J gene lost 4 bases, with 14 bases spanning the gap. The CDR3 DNA sequence: TGCAGCGCTTACCGAGACAATTACGAGCAGTACTTC. Translating gives CSAYRDNYEQYF.

The J gene is TRBJ2-2, the V gene TRBV9; no clear D. CDR1 and CDR2 (germline): SGDLS, YYNGEE. There are 14 residues in the CDR3. V was clipped by 0 bases and J by 5 bases, with 8 bases between them. The DNA for the CDR3 is TGTGCCAGCAGCGTAGAATGGGGTACCGGGGAGCTGTTTTTT. Its protein is CASSVEWGTGELFF.

The chain employs TRBV24-1 and TRBJ2-3; maybe TRBD1 (5 bases). Trimming took off 4 bases at V and 4 bases at J, with 14 bases between the two ends. Germline V gene lookup returns CDR1 KGHDR and CDR2 SFDVKD. The CDR3 has 15 residues. The CDR3 DNA reads as TGTGCCACCAGTGAAAGGCAGGGCTCGGCAGATACGCAGTATTTT. It codes for CATSERQGSADTQYF.

The V call is TRBV29-1, the J call TRBJ2-7; TRBD2 agrees at 7 bases. Germline values: CDR1 SQVTM, CDR2 ANQGSEA. The CDR3 runs 13 residues. V gave up 7 bases and J gave up 4 bases; unmatched junction bases: 10. The DNA of the CDR3 is TGCAGCGCAGGGCTAGCGGCGGATTACGAGCAGTACTTC. Its protein is CSAGLAADYEQYF.

The chain uses TRBV29-1 and TRBJ1-1; no reliable D call. CDR1 is SQVTM, CDR2 ANQGSEA, per germline. The CDR3 extends over 12 amino acids. Trimming shortened V by 4 bases and J by 1 base, and 7 bases separated the two germline ends. The CDR3 nucleotides are TGCAGCGTTGGTCCAGAGAACACTGAAGCTTTCTTT. It codes for CSVGPENTEAFF.

The chain uses TRBV30 and TRBJ1-1, with D possibly being TRBD1 (5 bases). Germline V lookup: CDR1 GTSNPN, CDR2 SVGIG (reference sequence). V dropped 1 base and J dropped 6 bases, with 9 bases sitting between them. CDR3 length: 12 amino acids. Here the CDR3 reads CAWSGGVAEAFF. The CDR3 DNA sequence: TGTGCCTGGAGTGGGGGGGTGGCTGAAGCTTTCTTT.

The gene calls are TRBV5-1 and TRBJ1-2; D is uncertain. The V end lost 4 bases, the J end lost 3 bases, and 7 bases lay between the germline ends. The germline V gene encodes CDR1 SGHRS and CDR2 YFSETQ. This CDR3 spans 12 amino acids. The CDR3 reads CASSLGHYGYTF. Written as DNA, the CDR3 is TGCGCCAGCAGCCTGGGCCACTATGGCTACACCTTC.

This sequence joins TRBV29-1 and TRBJ1-1; the D is unclear. The V and J ends lost 4 bases and 6 bases respectively, with 24 bases between them. The CDR3 sequence is 16 residues long. CDR1 and CDR2 (germline): SQVTM, ANQGSEA. The CDR3 sequence is CSVGPGGEMVSSEAFF. The CDR3 nucleotides read TGCAGCGTTGGACCGGGCGGGGAGATGGTGTCTTCTGAAGCTTTCTTT. Full variable domain (remainder filled in from reference TRBV29-1 and TRBJ1-1): SAVISQKPSRDICQRGTSLTIQCQVDSQVTMMFWYRQQPGQSLTLIATANQGSEATYESGFVIDKFPISRPNLTFSTLTVSNMSPEDSSIYLCSVGPGGEMVSSEAFFGQGTRLTVV.